This passage covers 31 T cell receptor beta chains from one sample sequenced in a study of molecular identifiers for immune sequencing clone quantification. TCRdb called the PCR reads again in MiXCR, with one record for every CDR3 protein. The sample holds about 640,000 distinct CDR3 sequences, 15% to 20% seen once. Sequencing was carried out using naive CD8+ T cells from blood, with Jurkat cell RNA spiked in. Subset defined: FACS-sorted CD8+CD4-CCR7+CD45RA+ naive T cells. These receptors were taken from a human donor in good health. Some libraries in this study had Jurkat cell RNA spiked in.

This clonotype was counted between two and nine times. V is TRBV2 and J is TRBJ1-5; 7 bases align to TRBD1. In germline, CDR1 is SNHLY, CDR2 FYNNEI. V dropped 8 bases and J dropped 3; count of bases not matched to a gene: 10. The CDR3 consists of 15 residues. CDR3 in amino acids: CASSGWTGDNQPQHF. The CDR3 nucleotides read TGTGCCAGCTCCGGATGGACAGGTGACAATCAGCCCCAGCATTTT.

This clonotype was counted ten times or more. The rearrangement joins TRBV28 to TRBJ2-1; the D is unclear. There are 15 residues in the CDR3. The germline gives CDR1 MDHEN, CDR2 SYDVKM. V was clipped by 2 bases and J by 1 base, with 9 bases between them. This chain's CDR3 is CASSLPGPSYNEQFF. The DNA of the CDR3 is TGTGCCAGCAGTTTACCAGGTCCTTCCTACAATGAGCAGTTCTTC.

Comments on this clonotype: This may come from a read error, since a much larger clone is one base off. Without the conserved terminal phenylalanine or tryptophan, this CDR3 likely stems from a read error. The V gene is TRBV6-6, the J gene TRBJ1-1; D unclear. Germline V gene sequence: CDR1 MNHNY, CDR2 SVGAGI (reference sequence). Deletions cut 0 bases from V and 5 bases from J, with 7 bases between. This CDR3 region has 13 residues. CDR3 residues: CASSYSSQTEAFI. The CDR3 DNA sequence: TGTGCCAGCAGTTACTCGAGTCAGACTGAAGCTTTCATT.

Ten or more counts support this clonotype. The J gene is TRBJ2-7, the V gene TRBV4-2; 7 bases line up with TRBD2. This CDR3 region has 18 residues. Trimming at V came to 0 bases and at J to 0 bases, leaving 11 bases not matched to a gene. The V gene's germline CDR1 is LGHNA and CDR2 YNFKEQ. The CDR3 DNA reads TGTGCCAGCAGCCAAGAACCGGTCCGAGGGACTAACTCCTACGAGCAGTACTTC. This translates into CASSQEPVRGTNSYEQYF.

A word on this clonotype: An end of the junction differs from the germline gene, which may be a read error. The gene calls are TRBV2 and TRBJ1-4; D gene uncertain. Germline assignment: CDR1 SNHLY and CDR2 FYNNEI. The CDR3 has 15 amino acids. The DNA of the CDR3 is TGTGCCAGCAGTGAAGGGGAGGAAGCTAATGAAGAACTGTTTTTT. Translated, it gives CASSEGEEANEELFF. Combining the CDR3 with reference TRBV2 and TRBJ1-4 gives the whole variable domain EPEVTQTPSHQVTQMGQEVILRCVPISNHLYFYWYRQILGQKVEFLVSFYNNEISEKSEIFDDQFSVERPDGSNFTLKIRSTKLEDSAMYFCASSEGEEANEELFFGSGTQLSVL.

For this clonotype: Given a much more abundant clone one base away, this may be a read error. It is likely a read error, because the conserved phenylalanine at the end of the CDR3 is missing. This sequence joins TRBV6-5 and TRBJ2-7; TRBD2 aligns across 7 bases. V lost 5 bases and J lost 4; bases outside the gene matches: 5. The germline CDR1 and CDR2 sequences are MNHEY and SVGAGI. The CDR3 runs 13 residues. CDR3: CASSGLGRYEQYL. The CDR3 DNA follows: TGTGCCAGCAGTGGACTAGGGAGATACGAGCAGTACCTC.

This clonotype was seen only a few times. This chain joins TRBV2 and TRBJ2-2, with D perhaps matching TRBD2 (5 bases). Deletions cut 5 bases from V and 0 bases from J, with 7 bases between. From germline, CDR1 is SNHLY and CDR2 FYNNEI. The CDR3 is made up of 14 amino acids. The CDR3 nucleotides read TGTGCCAGCAGTCCGACTACGAACACCGGGGAGCTGTTTTTT. Its translation: CASSPTTNTGELFF.

This clonotype has only a few counts. The chain couples TRBV2 to TRBJ1-5, with D possibly being TRBD1 (5 bases). Per the germline V gene, CDR1 is SNHLY and CDR2 is FYNNEI. Trimming left V 6 bases short and J 9 bases short, with 12 bases between. This CDR3 contains 12 residues. Here the CDR3 DNA reads TGTGCCAGCAGCCAGGGTGATCGGCCCCAGCATTTT. It yields the protein CASSQGDRPQHF.

In this sample, this clonotype turned up a few times. This chain connects TRBV27 to TRBJ2-2; D remains unclear. The CDR3 covers 15 residues. Trimming took 5 bases from V and 5 from J, leaving 15 bases between them. Germline V gives CDR1 MNHEY, CDR2 SMNVEV (reference sequence). The chain's CDR3 is CASSAGLRWTGELFF. DNA for the CDR3: TGTGCCAGCAGTGCCGGGCTCCGGTGGACCGGGGAGCTGTTTTTT.

In regard to this clonotype: A much more abundant neighbour one base away suggests this may be a read error. V gene TRBV12-3 or TRBV12-4 combines with J gene TRBJ2-5, with D possibly being TRBD1 (6 bases). CDR3 size: 15 residues. Trimming left V 8 bases short and J 4 bases short, with 20 bases between. DNA for the CDR3: TGTGCCAGCTCATATCACGGGACAAGCGGAGAGACCCAGTACTTC. Its protein product is CASSYHGTSGETQYF.

In the case of this clonotype: A read error may be the cause here, since a much bigger clone is one base away. V and J are TRBV24-1 and TRBJ2-1, with no clear D. The germline V gene has CDR1 KGHDR and CDR2 SFDVKD. The CDR3 has 11 residues. CDR3 sequence (DNA): TGTGCCACCAGTGTAGGGAATGGGCAGTTCTTC. Amino acids: CATSVGNGQFF.

This clonotype was counted many times. This rearrangement joins TRBV14 to TRBJ1-2, with 7 bases aligning to TRBD1. From germline, CDR1 is SGHDN and CDR2 FVKESK. The CDR3 consists of 12 residues. After removal of 6 bases from V and 5 bases from J, the junction contained 3 bases not matched to a gene. CDR3 amino acids: CASSWTGYGYTF. The DNA for the CDR3 is TGTGCCAGCAGTTGGACAGGATATGGCTACACCTTC.

CDR3 residues: CASSQIGSKRGGNEQFF. In DNA, the CDR3 is TGCGCCAGCAGCCAGATTGGGTCGAAGCGGGGGGGGAATGAGCAGTTCTTC. V gene TRBV4-1 combines with J gene TRBJ2-1; 10 nucleotides line up with TRBD2. The V gene's germline CDR1 is MGHRA and CDR2 YSYEKL. This CDR3 contains 17 residues. V was pared by 3 bases and J by 7 bases, with 12 bases of the junction left unmatched.

This sequence joins TRBV19 and TRBJ2-2, with 11 bases matching TRBD2. Germline V gene lookup returns CDR1 LNHDA and CDR2 SQIVND (reference sequence). The CDR3 loop spans 16 amino acids. Germline trimming cut 2 bases from V and 7 bases from J; bases unmatched to any gene: 6. CDR3 residues: CASSIIAGGPGGELFF. The CDR3 coding sequence is TGTGCCAGTAGTATAATAGCGGGAGGGCCGGGCGGGGAGCTGTTTTTT.

J is TRBJ2-7 and V is TRBV5-5; TRBD2 matches at 14 bases. The V and J ends lost 4 bases and 5 bases, in that order; junction bases with no gene match: 5. This CDR3 spans 15 amino acids. The V gene's germline CDR1 is SGHKS and CDR2 YYEKEE (reference sequence). CDR3: CASSDGTSGGHEQYF. In nucleotides, the CDR3 is TGTGCCAGCAGCGACGGGACTAGCGGGGGTCACGAGCAGTACTTC.

A remark on this clonotype: A single base separates this from a much larger clone, so it may be a read error. This is likely a read error, given that the CDR3 carries no conserved phenylalanine or tryptophan at its end. The genes are TRBV6-5 and TRBJ2-3; TRBD1 agrees at 7 bases. V trimming: 8 bases; J trimming: 1 base; junction bases outside the gene matches: 3. CDR3 length: 13 amino acids. The germline CDR1 and CDR2 sequences are MNHEY and SVGAGI. The CDR3 region has the DNA TGTGCCAGCGCTGGACAGGGCACAGATACGCAGTATTCT. This sequence encodes CASAGQGTDTQYS.

This clonotype was seen at least ten times. V and J are TRBV7-2 and TRBJ2-5; the match to TRBD2 covers 9 bases. Trimming removed 5 bases from V and 5 bases from J; junction bases left unmatched: 9. The germline V gene has CDR1 SGHTA and CDR2 FQGNSA. The CDR3 runs to 15 residues. The CDR3 bases are TGTGCCAGCAGCGGGGGGACTAGCTACTGGGAGACCCAGTACTTC. This codes for CASSGGTSYWETQYF.

Note on this clonotype: Since a much larger clone is just one base distant, this may be a read error. This rearrangement joins TRBV4-1 to TRBJ2-7; D gene uncertain. V was trimmed by 1 base and J by 11 bases, leaving 12 bases between them. Germline-derived CDR1 and CDR2 are MGHRA and YSYEKL. The CDR3 totals 12 residues. For the CDR3, the DNA is TGCGCCAGCAGCCAAGGGGGTGGAAATGAGTACTTC. Translation: CASSQGGGNEYF.

At least ten counts were recorded for this clonotype. CDR3 in amino acids: CSATGANVLTF. The CDR3 coding sequence is TGCAGTGCTACCGGGGCCAACGTCCTGACTTTC. V is TRBV20-1 and J is TRBJ2-6; D gene ambiguous. The CDR3 sequence is 11 residues long. V dropped 4 bases and J dropped 4 bases, with 2 bases sitting between them. The germline V gene encodes CDR1 DFQATT and CDR2 SNEGSKA (reference sequence).

This clonotype was seen at least ten times. V and J are TRBV2 and TRBJ1-4; weak D call: TRBD1 (5 bases). In germline, CDR1 is SNHLY, CDR2 FYNNEI. The V end lost 6 bases, the J end lost 9 bases, and 14 bases lay between the germline ends. CDR3 length: 13 residues. CDR3 bases: TGTGCCAGCAGGGGTCGGGACCTTAAAAAACTGTTTTTT. This sequence encodes CASRGRDLKKLFF.

In its sample, this clonotype was seen a few times. The chain uses TRBV6-5 and TRBJ2-7, with D possibly being TRBD2 (5 bases). The CDR3 runs 13 residues. V was clipped by 6 bases and J by 2 bases, with 11 bases between them. Germline assignment: CDR1 MNHEY and CDR2 SVGAGI. Here the CDR3 reads CASRAGMTYEQYF. The CDR3 DNA is TGTGCCAGCAGGGCCGGGATGACCTACGAGCAGTACTTC.

In this sample, this clonotype turned up many times. At one boundary the junction diverges from the germline segment, which might be a read error. The V and J genes are TRBV5-6 and TRBJ1-1; D is possibly TRBD1 (6 bases). The germline V gene encodes CDR1 SGHDT and CDR2 YYEEEE. The CDR3 is 16 amino acids. The chain's CDR3 is CASSLVWGGANPEAFF. DNA for the CDR3: TGTGCCAGCAGCTTGGTCTGGGGGGGCGCGAACCCTGAAGCTTTCTTT.

This clonotype was picked up many times. The genes are TRBV24-1 and TRBJ2-3; TRBD2 might be the D (6 bases). Germline values: CDR1 KGHDR, CDR2 SFDVKD. CDR3 size: 18 residues. Trimming pared 10 bases from V and 4 bases from J, leaving 29 bases between. The CDR3 DNA reads TGTGCCACTCCGGGGGACCAACCCCGAGAGGCCCTGGCAGATACGCAGTATTTT. Protein sequence: CATPGDQPREALADTQYF.

This clonotype came up many times. The J gene is TRBJ2-3, the V gene TRBV7-9; TRBD1 matches at 7 bases. Germline values: CDR1 SEHNR, CDR2 FQNEAQ (reference sequence). V gave up 5 bases and J gave up 4 bases; unmatched junction bases: 9. There are 15 residues in the CDR3. CDR3 coding DNA: TGTGCCAGCAGCGACCGACAGGGTATCCCAGATACGCAGTATTTT. The encoded protein is CASSDRQGIPDTQYF.

V gene TRBV14 combines with J gene TRBJ1-1; D is unresolved. This CDR3 region has 17 residues. Trimming left V 1 base short and J 4 bases short, with 19 bases between. CDR1 and CDR2 from the germline V gene are SGHDN and FVKESK. The CDR3 nucleotides read TGTGCCAGCAGCCAAGTATTCAGTTCCAATATGGGCACTGAAGCTTTCTTT. Its protein is CASSQVFSSNMGTEAFF.

The chain is built from TRBV7-9 and TRBJ2-1; 13 positions match TRBD2. This CDR3 is built from 16 residues. Germline-derived CDR1 and CDR2 are SEHNR and FQNEAQ (reference sequence). V dropped 0 bases and J dropped 8; count of bases not matched to a gene: 4. In DNA form, the CDR3 reads TGTGCCAGCAGCTTAGCGCAACTAGCGGGAGGGCATGAGCAGTTCTTC. Translation gives CASSLAQLAGGHEQFF.

The table lists this clonotype with many counts. The genes are TRBV2 and TRBJ2-1; D not resolved. V was shortened by 6 bases and J by 3 bases, with 12 bases between the two germline ends. Germline values: CDR1 SNHLY, CDR2 FYNNEI. The CDR3 is 14 residues long. For the CDR3, the DNA is TGTGCCAGCAGCTTAAGGACGGACTACAATGAGCAGTTCTTC. This gives the protein CASSLRTDYNEQFF.

Only a few counts were recorded for this clonotype. The J gene is TRBJ2-3, the V gene TRBV11-3; 14 positions agree with TRBD2. From germline, CDR1 is SGHNT and CDR2 YENEEA. Losses at the gene ends were 5 bases for V and 10 bases for J; bases not matched to a gene: 11. CDR3 size: 16 residues. Here the CDR3 reads CASSPRTSGRMVAQYF. CDR3 DNA sequence: TGTGCCAGCAGCCCTAGGACTAGCGGGAGGATGGTGGCGCAGTATTTT. The whole variable domain, filled in from reference TRBV11-3 and TRBJ2-3, reads EAGVVQSPRYKIIEKKQPVAFWCNPISGHNTLYWYLQNLGQGPELLIRYENEEAVDDSQLPKDRFSAERLKGVDSTLKIQPAELGDSAVYLCASSPRTSGRMVAQYFGPGTRLTVL.

This clonotype was observed many times. The V gene is TRBV28, the J gene TRBJ2-5, with unresolved D. Germline assignment: CDR1 MDHEN and CDR2 SYDVKM. The germline V and J ends were trimmed by 5 bases and 5 bases, with 15 bases remaining between them. The CDR3 has 14 residues. DNA for the CDR3: TGTGCCAGCAGTCCCCCGCGCGTTGGGGAGACCCAGTACTTC. Translated, it gives CASSPPRVGETQYF.

This clonotype was counted between two and nine times. This chain joins TRBV4-1 and TRBJ1-1, with D possibly being TRBD1 (6 bases). The CDR3 runs 15 residues. In germline, CDR1 is MGHRA, CDR2 YSYEKL. The V end was cut by 3 bases, the J end by 3 bases, with 14 bases between. CDR3 sequence: CASSQDSLRDTEAFF. In DNA, the CDR3 is TGCGCCAGCAGCCAGGACAGTCTCCGGGACACTGAAGCTTTCTTT.

This clonotype came up many times. The chain recombines TRBV6-2 or TRBV6-3 with TRBJ2-5; 9 bases fit TRBD2. The trim removed 2 bases at V and 0 bases at J, leaving 7 bases unmatched. The CDR3 sequence is 17 residues long. The germline V gene has CDR1 MNHEY and CDR2 SVGEGT. The CDR3 region is CASSYERGVTYQETQYF. The CDR3 DNA reads TGTGCCAGCAGTTACGAGCGGGGGGTCACTTACCAAGAGACCCAGTACTTC.